This T cell receptor (beta chain) originates from a study of blood T cell repertoires in COVID-19 (TCRdb year 2020). At the level of the whole study: Collaborator samples came from the United States, Italy and Spain and covered acute and convalescent phases of COVID-19. The samples were drawn from the first 160 participants of the ongoing ImmuneRACE study and from 1,254 subjects provided by 6 global collaborators. Deeply sampled blood TCRbeta repertoires from subjects exposed to, actively infected with, or recovered from COVID-19 were included in the dataset. Where available, HLA class I and class II types were taken from metadata supplied by the sample provider and were not determined by assay-based typing. Nearly every sample came with metadata listing a de-identified subject ID, COVID-19 status, age in years and sex. The repertoires were released in a freely available public database meant as a resource for research on the immune response to SARS-CoV-2. The material from the prospective study consisted of cDNA or gDNA derived from T cells, B-cell-depleted T cells, or PBMCs.

Notes on this clone: This receptor's antigen is unknown. No base qualities exist here, and no much larger clone lies one base off it.

Beyond this particular receptor, the publication reports: The quantity of clinical and demographic metadata differed by source and by participant and was supplied without curation.

V is trimmed back by 3 bases and J by 4 bases, and the junction contains 5 bases that no gene match accounts for. The germline V gene yields SGHDT for CDR1 and YYEEEE for CDR2. The CDR3 covers 15 residues, taking in both the cysteine and the phenylalanine. Just CDR3 DNA is preserved here, 45 bases in frame from base 1. The immunoSEQ Assay, a bias-controlled multiplex PCR, was used to amplify TCRbeta CDR3 regions from genomic DNA. Regarding the original processing steps: Within the assay, amplification of reference gene primers was used to estimate how many nucleated cells each sample contained. To quantify the absolute abundance of each unique TCRbeta CDR3 rearrangement, sequence reads were collapsed and filtered. Productive Simpson clonality was computed per sample as the square root of Simpson's diversity index over productive rearrangements. In TCRdb, the immuneACCESS table is reduced to in-frame sequences with V and J assigned. These tables do not hold every clone; where another copy was compared, an unresolved V gene accounts for under half, and the others remain unexplained. V and J calls and clone size are copied from that table; D and trimming were computed from the DNA. The sample table records 150,000 to 170,000 clones; about 79% of these occur just once. Together, the top ten hold around 28% of the sample.

Whole blood was collected in K2EDTA tubes by collaborating institutions according to the institutions' own protocols. Collaborator samples were shipped for TCRbeta analysis as frozen whole blood, isolated PBMCs, or DNA extracted from either sample type. The source material was peripheral blood. The V and J genes are TRBV5-6 and TRBJ1-2, with 11 bases aligning to TRBD1. This clonotype was obtained from a woman between 55 and 75 years old with acute or convalescent COVID-19. CDR3 reads: CASSSTGTGGYGYTF. The DNA reads as follows: TGTGCCAGCAGCTCAACCGGGACAGGGGGCTATGGCTACACCTTC. Reference TRBV5-6 and TRBJ1-2 proteins supply the regions before and after the CDR3; the full variable domain is: DAGVTQSPTHLIKTRGQQVTLRCSPKSGHDTVSWYQQALGQGPQFIFQYYEEEERQRGNFPDRFSGHQFPNYSSELNVNALLLGDSALYLCASSSTGTGGYGYTFGSGTRLTVV.